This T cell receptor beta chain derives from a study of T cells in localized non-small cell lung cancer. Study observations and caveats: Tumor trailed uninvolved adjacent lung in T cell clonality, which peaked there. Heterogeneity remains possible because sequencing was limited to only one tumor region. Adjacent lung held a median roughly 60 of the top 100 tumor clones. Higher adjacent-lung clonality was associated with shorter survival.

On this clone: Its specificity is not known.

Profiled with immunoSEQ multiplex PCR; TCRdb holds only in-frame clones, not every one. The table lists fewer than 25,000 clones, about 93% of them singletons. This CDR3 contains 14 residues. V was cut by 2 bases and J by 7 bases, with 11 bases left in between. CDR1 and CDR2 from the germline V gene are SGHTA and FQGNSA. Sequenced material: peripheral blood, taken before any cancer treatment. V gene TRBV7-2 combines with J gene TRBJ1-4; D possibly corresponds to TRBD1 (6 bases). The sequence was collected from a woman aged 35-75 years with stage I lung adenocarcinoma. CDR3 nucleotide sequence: TGTGCCAGCAGCTTACGGGGACAAAGTGAAAAACTGTTTTTT. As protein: CASSLRGQSEKLFF.